The rows below give T cell receptor beta chains drawn from one sample of a study of human T cells and chemical hapten exposure. TCRdb independently ran MiXCR on the RACE reads; one entry per CDR3 protein. This table has just under 350,000 distinct CDR3 sequences, roughly 6.9% appearing once. This specimen was whole blood, taken in connection with sensitization to the hapten diphenylcyclopropenone (DPC). These TCRs come from a woman under 30 with alopecia areata. Some clones in this sample may be carry-over from other donors' samples. CDR3s include the opening cysteine and the closing phenylalanine or tryptophan. D genes are given only for firm matches. The size of a clone is reported for some rows only, either as once, few or many, or as a class for expanded clones.

cdr3_nt	cdr3_aa	j_call	clone_size	d_call	v_call
TGTGCCAGCAGCTTAGAAGGTTATCTTCTTGGAAACACCATATATTTT	CASSLEGYLLGNTIYF	TRBJ1-3	.	.	TRBV7-9
TGTGCCAGCAGGCTAGCGGGGGGGCCAGATACGCAGTATTTT	CASRLAGGPDTQYF	TRBJ2-3	many	TRBD2	TRBV6-5
TGTGCCAGCAGTTATCACACCGGGACGGGGACATTTCAGCCCCAGCATTTT	CASSYHTGTGTFQPQHF	TRBJ1-5	few	.	TRBV6-2/TRBV6-3
TGTGCCAGCAGTGCACCGGGACTTGACAATGAAAAACTGTTTTTT	CASSAPGLDNEKLFF	TRBJ1-4	many	.	TRBV6-1
TGTGCCAGCAGCCAAGATTGGGACAGCTATGGCTACACCTTC	CASSQDWDSYGYTF	TRBJ1-2	few	TRBD1	TRBV14
TGTGCCAGCAGCTTGTTTGGACAGGGGGACCACACTGAAGCTTTCTTT	CASSLFGQGDHTEAFF	TRBJ1-1	few	TRBD1	TRBV5-6
TGTGCCAGCAGCCAAGATCTACGTAGTAATTCACCCCTCCACTTT	CASSQDLRSNSPLHF	TRBJ1-6	.	.	TRBV14
TGTGCCAGCAGCCCTCTTAGGGTCTTGGGCTCAACTAATGAAAAACTGTTTTTT	CASSPLRVLGSTNEKLFF	TRBJ1-4	many	.	TRBV7-8
TGTGCCAGCAGCACAGTATACACAGATACGCAGTATTTT	CASSTVYTDTQYF	TRBJ2-3	few	.	TRBV6-1
TGTGCCAGCAGTGCGACAGGGAGGGGATATGGCTACACCTTC	CASSATGRGYGYTF	TRBJ1-2	.	TRBD1	TRBV6-5
TGTGCCAGCAGAAGAAATGGAAACACCATATATTTT	CASRRNGNTIYF	TRBJ1-3	few	.	TRBV12-3/TRBV12-4
TGTGCCAGTAGTATAGATTACGGGACTCCAGGGGTCTACGAGCAGTACTTC	CASSIDYGTPGVYEQYF	TRBJ2-7	many	.	TRBV19
TGCGCCAGCAGCCAAGATCGACAGGGCGGCGCAGATACGCAGTATTTT	CASSQDRQGGADTQYF	TRBJ2-3	many	TRBD1	TRBV4-3
TGCAGCGTTGGAGCTGGGGCCAACGTCCTGACTTTC	CSVGAGANVLTF	TRBJ2-6	few	.	TRBV29-1
TGTGCCAGCAGCCAAGGACCATACACAAGTTCACCCCTCCACTTT	CASSQGPYTSSPLHF	TRBJ1-6	few	.	TRBV7-2
TGTGCCAGCAGTCAGGGGGCCCCAGCTAACTATGGCTACACCTTC	CASSQGAPANYGYTF	TRBJ1-2	.	TRBD1	TRBV6-5
TGTGCCAGCAGTTTCGGTTCACCCCTCCACTTT	CASSFGSPLHF	TRBJ1-6	few	.	TRBV12-3/TRBV12-4
TGTGCCAGCAGCCGAGGGCCGGGGCCCCGGGAGGAAAAACTGTTTTTT	CASSRGPGPREEKLFF	TRBJ1-4	few	.	TRBV7-2
TGCGCCAGCAGCGGGGGACAGGGGTCCCACGAGCAGTACTTC	CASSGGQGSHEQYF	TRBJ2-7	few	TRBD1	TRBV5-1
TGCGCCAGCAGCCAAGAGTCTCGGGGGCTAGGGGCCAACGTCCTGACTTTC	CASSQESRGLGANVLTF	TRBJ2-6	few	.	TRBV4-1
TGTGCCAGCAGCCCGCGGGGTCTGGCGACCCAGTACTTC	CASSPRGLATQYF	TRBJ2-5	.	.	TRBV14
TGTGCCAGCAGCACAACCGGGACAGGGGACCAGCCCCAGCATTTT	CASSTTGTGDQPQHF	TRBJ1-5	few	TRBD1	TRBV12-3/TRBV12-4
TGTGCCAGCAGCTTATCCGGGACAGGTGTCGACAATGAGCAGTTCTTC	CASSLSGTGVDNEQFF	TRBJ2-1	many	TRBD1	TRBV7-3
TGTGCCAGCAGCCAAGAGTTGCTTCGTACGGGCGAGCATAGCAATCAGCCCCAGCATTTT	CASSQELLRTGEHSNQPQHF	TRBJ1-5	.	.	TRBV4-2